This T cell receptor beta chain is from a study of blood T cell repertoires in COVID-19. Study as a whole: Sources were T cells, B-cell-depleted T cells, or PBMCs; the material itself was cDNA or gDNA.

Sequenced by immunoSEQ multiplex PCR; TCRdb stores in-frame clones only, minus some. The sample holds about 190,000 clones; about 86% are singletons and the top ten take roughly an eighth. V lost 5 bases and J lost 5, with 16 bases in between. Germline values: CDR1 SGHNT, CDR2 YENEEA. This CDR3 has 14 amino acids. This clone was seen a single time. Sample: peripheral blood. The chain combines TRBV11-3 with TRBJ2-7; D unresolved. The clonotype was recovered from a young man with active or convalescent COVID-19. The CDR3 bases are TGTGCCAGCAGCCCCGACTCTAATCTCAACGAGCAGTACTTC. Protein: CASSPDSNLNEQYF.